This T cell receptor (beta chain) stems from a study of blood T cell repertoires in COVID-19 (dated by TCRdb to the early 2020s). Study-wide context: Samples covering the acute and convalescent phases of COVID-19 were provided by collaborators in the United States, Italy and Spain. The repertoires were released in a freely available public database intended as a resource for research on the immune response to SARS-CoV-2. Where available, HLA class I and class II types were obtained from metadata supplied by the sample provider rather than from assay-based typing. The dataset comprised deeply sampled blood TCRbeta repertoires from subjects exposed to, actively infected with, or recovered from COVID-19. Sample metadata almost always included a de-identified subject ID, COVID-19 status, age in years and sex. Samples were obtained from the ongoing ImmuneRACE study (first 160 participants) and from 1,000 to 1,500 subjects provided by 6 global collaborators. The prospective study material was composed of cDNA or gDNA derived from T cells, B-cell-depleted T cells, or PBMCs. Summary of the overall study and its limitations: The quantity of clinical and demographic metadata differed by source and by participant and was supplied without curation.

Collaborating institutions collected whole blood in K2EDTA tubes following their own protocols. For TCRbeta analysis, collaborators shipped samples as frozen whole blood, isolated PBMCs, or DNA extracted from either of those sample types. The table lists this clone with a count of one. It lacks a known antigen. One base away there is no much larger clone; base qualities are not given. The immunoSEQ Assay, a bias-controlled multiplex PCR, was used to amplify TCRbeta CDR3 regions from genomic DNA. The original pipeline was this. The number of nucleated cells in each sample was estimated by amplification of reference gene primers within the assay. Sequence reads were collapsed and filtered to measure the absolute abundance of every unique TCRbeta CDR3 rearrangement. Productive Simpson clonality was computed per sample as the square root of Simpson's diversity index over productive rearrangements. TCRdb's version of the immuneACCESS table is confined to in-frame rearrangements and falls short of the full clone set. An unresolved V gene accounts for under half of the shortfall where checked; the remainder is of unknown origin. V and J calls and clone size come straight from that table; D and trimming were deduced from the DNA. This sample lists tens of thousands of clones; 70% to 85% were detected once. The ten largest account for roughly 7.3% of the sample.

V and J are trimmed by 6 bases and 7 bases, and the gene matches miss 8 bases of the junction. The CDR3 spans 13 residues, from the cysteine through the phenylalanine. The sequence is cut down to CDR3 DNA, 39 bases in frame from base 1. CDR1 is given as SNHLY and CDR2 as FYNNEI, both from the germline V gene. The chain is made from TRBV2 and TRBJ2-7, and 8 junction bases match TRBD2. Sequencing was performed on peripheral blood. This TCR was sampled from a woman aged 55-69 years with acute or convalescent COVID-19. The nucleotides read TGTGCCAGCAGCCAAGCGGCGGGGGGAGAGCAGTACTTC. Translated, this is CASSQAAGGEQYF.